This paragraph reports one TCR beta chain. What it recognizes is unknown. Assay used: immunoSEQ multiplex PCR; TCRdb lists only in-frame clones, some missing. The sample holds some 57,000 clones; 92% are singletons and the top ten take 20% to 30%. These data come from a study of OX40 agonist ivuxolimab in advanced cancers. Overall study findings and caveats: Averaging showed that CD8+ T cells had more expanded clones than CD4+ did.

The germline V gene has CDR1 LNHDA and CDR2 SQIVND (reference sequence). The junction had 15 bases not matched to a gene; V was cut back by 4 bases and J by 6 bases. The CDR3 totals 17 residues. The receptor comes from an adult with an advanced solid tumor such as melanoma, head and neck, liver or kidney cancer. The chain combines TRBV19 with TRBJ1-3, with 7 bases aligning to TRBD1. The sample consisted of CD4+ or CD8+ T cells sorted from blood, taken in a trial of the OX40 agonist ivuxolimab. CDR3 sequence reads: CASSTYWDSGSENTIYF. DNA for the CDR3: TGTGCCAGTAGTACATATTGGGACAGCGGTTCGGAAAACACCATATATTTT.